Listed here are 9 T cell receptor beta chains from one sample, sequenced in a study of CD8+CD57+ T cells in acquired aplastic anemia. Genomic DNA, serving as template, underwent TCR beta VDJ and CDR3 profiling. TCRdb re-analysed the reads in MiXCR, keeping a single row per CDR3 protein. The sample has 250,000 to 350,000 distinct CDR3 sequences; roughly 50% are singletons. The sequenced material came from sorted CD4+, CD8+, or CD8+CD57+ T cells (not recorded which) from PBMCs. These receptors all stem from a human donor with severe aplastic anemia or a healthy control (not recorded which).

The chain joins TRBV19 to TRBJ2-2; 10 bases agree with TRBD2. The germline V gene encodes CDR1 LNHDA and CDR2 SQIVND (reference sequence). The V gene end was trimmed by 4 bases and the J gene end by 8 bases; junction bases not matched to a gene: 10. This CDR3 has 16 residues. The CDR3 DNA reads TGTGCCAGTAGTACTAGCGGGGGCGCCGTGGGAGGGGAGCTGTTTTTT. Protein product: CASSTSGGAVGGELFF. Supplemented by reference TRBV19 and TRBJ2-2, the full variable domain reads DGGITQSPKYLFRKEGQNVTLSCEQNLNHDAMYWYRQDPGQGLRLIYYSQIVNDFQKGDIAEGYSVSREKKESFPLTVTSAQKNPTAFYLCASSTSGGAVGGELFFGEGSRLTVL.

This clonotype has more than one count but fewer than ten. This chain uses TRBV10-3 with TRBJ2-7; the D is unclear. The CDR3 length is 15 residues. Germline CDR1 ENHRY, CDR2 SYGVKD. V was cut by 0 bases and J by 5 bases, with 14 bases left in between. This CDR3 reads CAISESRTPKDEQYF. CDR3 nucleotides: TGTGCCATCAGTGAGTCGCGGACCCCTAAGGACGAGCAGTACTTC.

This clonotype was counted ten times or more. This chain uses TRBV6-1 with TRBJ2-7; TRBD1 is a possible D gene (6 bases). V was clipped by 4 bases and J by 3 bases, with 16 bases between them. Germline V CDR1 and CDR2: MNHNS, SASEGT. The CDR3 spans 15 residues. The CDR3 spells CASSVKLGGHYEQYF. CDR3 in DNA: TGTGCCAGCAGTGTTAAGTTAGGGGGTCACTACGAGCAGTACTTC.

The gene calls are TRBV10-3 and TRBJ2-1; TRBD1 matches 10 bases. Germline trimming cut 3 bases from V and 6 bases from J; bases unmatched to any gene: 11. The length of the CDR3 is 17 residues. Germline lookup yields CDR1 ENHRY and CDR2 SYGVKD. The CDR3 sequence: CAISDSGQGGVSNEQFF. CDR3 nucleotide sequence: TGTGCCATCAGTGACTCCGGACAGGGGGGGGTGTCCAATGAGCAGTTCTTC.

The rearrangement joins TRBV3-1 to TRBJ2-1; D might be TRBD1 (6 bases). The length of the CDR3 is 15 residues. Germline CDR1 reads LGHDT; CDR2 reads YNNKEL (reference sequence). V lost 4 bases and J lost 0, with 10 bases in between. The CDR3 region is CASSRTASSYNEQFF. CDR3 DNA sequence: TGTGCCAGCAGCCGGACAGCAAGCTCCTACAATGAGCAGTTCTTC.

CDR3: CASSIPGIPSTDTQYF. The CDR3 nucleotides are TGTGCCAGTAGTATACCTGGGATCCCCAGCACAGATACGCAGTATTTT. V usage is TRBV19 and J usage is TRBJ2-3; D not certain. V lost 2 bases, J lost 0 bases, and 12 bases lay in between. CDR3 size: 16 residues. The germline V gene encodes CDR1 LNHDA and CDR2 SQIVND (reference sequence). The complete variable domain, with remaining parts taken from reference TRBV19 and TRBJ2-3, reads DGGITQSPKYLFRKEGQNVTLSCEQNLNHDAMYWYRQDPGQGLRLIYYSQIVNDFQKGDIAEGYSVSREKKESFPLTVTSAQKNPTAFYLCASSIPGIPSTDTQYFGPGTRLTVL.

The V gene is TRBV12-3 or TRBV12-4, the J gene TRBJ1-6, with TRBD1 as a possible D gene (6 bases). This CDR3 comprises 15 residues. Trimming took off 6 bases at V and 4 bases at J, with 13 bases between the two ends. In nucleotides, the CDR3 is TGTGCCAGCAGACCGGACAGAAGTTATAATTCACCCCTCCACTTT. It translates to CASRPDRSYNSPLHF.

The CDR3 reads CASSVTGLAGEQYF. The CDR3 DNA reads as TGTGCCAGCAGCGTCACGGGACTAGCGGGCGAGCAGTACTTC. This chain links TRBV9 with TRBJ2-7; 12 nucleotides align to TRBD2. Germline values: CDR1 SGDLS, CDR2 YYNGEE. The CDR3 extends over 14 amino acids. V dropped 2 bases and J dropped 6; count of bases not matched to a gene: 3. The whole variable domain, remainder taken from reference TRBV9 and TRBJ2-7, is DSGVTQTPKHLITATGQRVTLRCSPRSGDLSVYWYQQSLDQGLQFLIQYYNGEERAKGNILERFSAQQFPDLHSELNLSSLELGDSALYFCASSVTGLAGEQYFGPGTRLTVT.

This clonotype was observed a handful of times. The V and J genes are TRBV5-5 and TRBJ2-7, with D tentatively TRBD1 or TRBD2 (5 bases each). V gave up 1 base and J gave up 0 bases, with 8 bases separating them. The CDR3 covers 14 residues. CDR1 and CDR2 from the germline V gene are SGHKS and YYEKEE (reference sequence). CDR3 sequence (DNA): TGTGCCAGCAGCTTGTGGGACGGCTCCTACGAGCAGTACTTC. Translation gives CASSLWDGSYEQYF. Together with reference TRBV5-5 and TRBJ2-7, the CDR3 gives the full variable domain: DAGVTQSPTHLIKTRGQQVTLRCSPISGHKSVSWYQQVLGQGPQFIFQYYEKEERGRGNFPDRFSARQFPNYSSELNVNALLLGDSALYLCASSLWDGSYEQYFGPGTRLTVT.